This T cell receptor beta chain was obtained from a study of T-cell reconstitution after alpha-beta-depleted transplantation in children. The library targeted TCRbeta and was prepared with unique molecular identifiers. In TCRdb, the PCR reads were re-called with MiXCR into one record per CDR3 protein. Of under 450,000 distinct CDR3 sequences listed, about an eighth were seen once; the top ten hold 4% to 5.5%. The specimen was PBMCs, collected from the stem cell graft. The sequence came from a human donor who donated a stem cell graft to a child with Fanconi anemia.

The chain's CDR3 is CASSLDRLGFTF. As DNA, the CDR3 is TGCGCCAGCAGCTTGGACCGGCTTGGTTTCACCTTC. V usage is TRBV5-1 and J usage is TRBJ1-2, with D unclear. This CDR3 region has 12 residues. Germline CDR1 SGHRS, CDR2 YFSETQ. With 0 bases removed from V and 13 bases from J, the gap between germline ends came to 13 bases.